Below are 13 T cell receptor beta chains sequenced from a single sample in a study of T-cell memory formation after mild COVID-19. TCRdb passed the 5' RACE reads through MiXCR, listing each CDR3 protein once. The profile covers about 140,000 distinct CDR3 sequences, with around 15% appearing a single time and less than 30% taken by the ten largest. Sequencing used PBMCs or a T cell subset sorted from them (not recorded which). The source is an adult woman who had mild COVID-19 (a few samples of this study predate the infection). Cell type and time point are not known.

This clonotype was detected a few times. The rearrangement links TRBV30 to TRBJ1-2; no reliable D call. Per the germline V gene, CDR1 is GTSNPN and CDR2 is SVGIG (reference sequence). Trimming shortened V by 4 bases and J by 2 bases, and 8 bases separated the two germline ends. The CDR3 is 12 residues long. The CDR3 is CAWNSVNYGYTF. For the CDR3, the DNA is TGTGCCTGGAATTCTGTAAACTATGGCTACACCTTC.

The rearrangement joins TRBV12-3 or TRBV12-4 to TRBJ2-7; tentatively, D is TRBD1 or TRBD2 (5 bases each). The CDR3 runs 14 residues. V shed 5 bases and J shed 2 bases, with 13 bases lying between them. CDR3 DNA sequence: TGTGCCAGCAGTCCCCGGGACGGACCCTACGAGCAGTACTTC. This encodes CASSPRDGPYEQYF.

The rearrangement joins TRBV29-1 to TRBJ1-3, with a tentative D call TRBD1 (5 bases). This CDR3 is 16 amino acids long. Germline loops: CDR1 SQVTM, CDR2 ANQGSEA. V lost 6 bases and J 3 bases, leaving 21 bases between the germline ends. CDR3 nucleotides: TGCAGCGTGAGGTCCGGGACTGCCGTGGATGGAAACACCATATATTTT. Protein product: CSVRSGTAVDGNTIYF.

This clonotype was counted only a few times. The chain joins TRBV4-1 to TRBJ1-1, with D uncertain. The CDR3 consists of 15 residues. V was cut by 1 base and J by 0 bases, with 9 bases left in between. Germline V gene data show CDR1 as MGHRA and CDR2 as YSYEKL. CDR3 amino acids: CASSQGTGMNTEAFF. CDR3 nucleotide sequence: TGCGCCAGCAGCCAAGGGACGGGGATGAACACTGAAGCTTTCTTT.

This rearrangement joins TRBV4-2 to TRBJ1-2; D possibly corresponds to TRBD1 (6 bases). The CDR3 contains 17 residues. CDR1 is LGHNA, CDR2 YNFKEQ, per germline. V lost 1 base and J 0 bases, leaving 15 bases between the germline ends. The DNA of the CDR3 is TGTGCCAGCAGCCAAGGTTTGCAGGGGACTACTAACTATGGCTACACCTTC. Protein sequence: CASSQGLQGTTNYGYTF.

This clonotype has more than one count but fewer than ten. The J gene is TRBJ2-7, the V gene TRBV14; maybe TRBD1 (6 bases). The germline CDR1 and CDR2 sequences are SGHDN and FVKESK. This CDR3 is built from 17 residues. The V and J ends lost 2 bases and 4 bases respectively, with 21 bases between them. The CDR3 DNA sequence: TGTGCCAGCAGCCAAACTCTCGACAGGACCCCTCTATACGAGCAGTACTTC. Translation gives CASSQTLDRTPLYEQYF.

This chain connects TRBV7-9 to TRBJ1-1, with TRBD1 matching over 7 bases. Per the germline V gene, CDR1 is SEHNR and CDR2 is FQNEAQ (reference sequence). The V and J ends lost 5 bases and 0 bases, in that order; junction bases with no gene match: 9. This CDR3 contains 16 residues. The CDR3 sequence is CASSRLGTAMNTEAFF. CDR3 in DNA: TGTGCCAGCAGCCGACTGGGGACAGCGATGAACACTGAAGCTTTCTTT.

CDR3 in amino acids: CASSTSGTANYGYTF. The CDR3 nucleotides are TGTGCCAGCAGTACTTCCGGGACGGCTAACTATGGCTACACCTTC. The V and J genes are TRBV2 and TRBJ1-2, with D maybe TRBD1 (5 bases). The CDR3 spans 15 residues. With 5 bases removed from V and 0 bases from J, the gap between germline ends came to 13 bases. The V gene's germline CDR1 is SNHLY and CDR2 FYNNEI.

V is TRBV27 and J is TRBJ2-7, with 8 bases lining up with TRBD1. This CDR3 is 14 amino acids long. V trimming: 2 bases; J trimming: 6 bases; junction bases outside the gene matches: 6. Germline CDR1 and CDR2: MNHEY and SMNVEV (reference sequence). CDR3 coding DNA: TGTGCCAGCAGTTTAGTGAGGACAGGGATCGAGCAGTACTTC. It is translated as CASSLVRTGIEQYF.

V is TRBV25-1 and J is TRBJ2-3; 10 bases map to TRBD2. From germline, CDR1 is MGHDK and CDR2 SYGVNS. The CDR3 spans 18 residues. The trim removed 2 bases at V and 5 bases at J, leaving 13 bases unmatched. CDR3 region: CASSEIGVRAGGIDTQYF. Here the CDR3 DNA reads TGTGCCAGCAGTGAAATCGGCGTTCGAGCGGGGGGGATAGATACGCAGTATTTT.

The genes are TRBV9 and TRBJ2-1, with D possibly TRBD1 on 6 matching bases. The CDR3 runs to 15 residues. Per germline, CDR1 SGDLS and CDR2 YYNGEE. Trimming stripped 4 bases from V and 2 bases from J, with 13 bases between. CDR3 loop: CASSSTGSPYNEQFF. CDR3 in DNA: TGTGCCAGCAGCTCCACAGGGTCCCCCTACAATGAGCAGTTCTTC.

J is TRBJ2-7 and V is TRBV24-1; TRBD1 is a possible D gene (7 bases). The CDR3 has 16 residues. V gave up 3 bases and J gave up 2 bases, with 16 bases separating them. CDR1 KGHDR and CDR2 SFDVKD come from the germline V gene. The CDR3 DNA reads TGTGCCACCAGTGATCCCCGGCAGGGGGGTACCTACGAGCAGTACTTC. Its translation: CATSDPRQGGTYEQYF.

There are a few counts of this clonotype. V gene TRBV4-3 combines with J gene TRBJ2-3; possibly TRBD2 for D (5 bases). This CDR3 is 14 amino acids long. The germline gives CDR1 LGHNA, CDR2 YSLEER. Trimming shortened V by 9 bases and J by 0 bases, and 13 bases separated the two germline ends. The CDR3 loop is CARRKRISTDTQYF. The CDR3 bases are TGCGCCAGACGGAAGCGGATCAGCACAGATACGCAGTATTTT.